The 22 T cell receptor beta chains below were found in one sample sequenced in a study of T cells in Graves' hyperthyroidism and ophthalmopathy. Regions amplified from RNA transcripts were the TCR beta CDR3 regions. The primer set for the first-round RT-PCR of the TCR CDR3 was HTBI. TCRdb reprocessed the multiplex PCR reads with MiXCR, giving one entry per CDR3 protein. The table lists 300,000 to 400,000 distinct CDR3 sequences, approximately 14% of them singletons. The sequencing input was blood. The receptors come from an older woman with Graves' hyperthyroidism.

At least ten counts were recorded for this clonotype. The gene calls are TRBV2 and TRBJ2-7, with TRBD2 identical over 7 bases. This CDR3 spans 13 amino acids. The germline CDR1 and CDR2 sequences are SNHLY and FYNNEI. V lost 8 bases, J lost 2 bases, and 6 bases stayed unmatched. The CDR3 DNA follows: TGTGCCAGCGGACTAGAAGCCACCTACGAGCAGTACTTC. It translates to CASGLEATYEQYF.

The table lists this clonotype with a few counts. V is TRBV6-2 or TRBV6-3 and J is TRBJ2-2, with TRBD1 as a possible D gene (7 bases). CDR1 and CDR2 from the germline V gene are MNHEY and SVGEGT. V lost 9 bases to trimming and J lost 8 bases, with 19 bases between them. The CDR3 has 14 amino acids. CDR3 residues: CARVGGRDSGELFF. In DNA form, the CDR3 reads TGTGCCAGGGTTGGGGGGCGGGACAGTGGGGAGCTGTTTTTT.

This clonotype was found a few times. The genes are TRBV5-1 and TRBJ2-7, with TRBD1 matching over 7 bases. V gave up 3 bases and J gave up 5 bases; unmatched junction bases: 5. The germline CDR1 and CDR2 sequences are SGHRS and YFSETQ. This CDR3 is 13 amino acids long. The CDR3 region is CASSSTGVHEQYF. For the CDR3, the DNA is TGCGCCAGCAGCTCTACAGGGGTCCACGAGCAGTACTTC.

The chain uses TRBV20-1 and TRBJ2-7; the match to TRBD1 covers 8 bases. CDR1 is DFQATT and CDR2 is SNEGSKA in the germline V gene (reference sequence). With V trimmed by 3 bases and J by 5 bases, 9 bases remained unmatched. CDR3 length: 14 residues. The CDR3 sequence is CSASRDRSFHEQYF. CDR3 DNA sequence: TGCAGTGCTAGCCGGGACAGGTCATTCCACGAGCAGTACTTC.

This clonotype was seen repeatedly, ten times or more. CDR3: CASSQWSGTGNEQFF. Here the CDR3 DNA reads TGCGCCAGCAGTCAATGGAGCGGGACGGGAAATGAGCAGTTCTTC. This chain joins TRBV5-1 and TRBJ2-1; the match to TRBD2 covers 7 bases. V lost 5 bases, J lost 7 bases, and 12 bases stayed unmatched. The CDR3 extends over 15 amino acids. The germline CDR1 and CDR2 sequences are SGHRS and YFSETQ.

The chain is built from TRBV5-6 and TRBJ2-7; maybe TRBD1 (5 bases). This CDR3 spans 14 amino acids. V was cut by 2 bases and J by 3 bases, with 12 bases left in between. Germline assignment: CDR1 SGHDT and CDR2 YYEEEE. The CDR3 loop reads CASSLRQGFYEQYF. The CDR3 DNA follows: TGTGCCAGCAGCTTACGGCAGGGCTTCTACGAGCAGTACTTC.

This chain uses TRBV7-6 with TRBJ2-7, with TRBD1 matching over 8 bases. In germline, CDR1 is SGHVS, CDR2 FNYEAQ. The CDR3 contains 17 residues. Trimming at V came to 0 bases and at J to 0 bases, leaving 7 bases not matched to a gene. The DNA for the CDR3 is TGTGCCAGCAGCTTAGCAACAGGGGGGCCTAGCTCCTACGAGCAGTACTTC. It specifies CASSLATGGPSSYEQYF.

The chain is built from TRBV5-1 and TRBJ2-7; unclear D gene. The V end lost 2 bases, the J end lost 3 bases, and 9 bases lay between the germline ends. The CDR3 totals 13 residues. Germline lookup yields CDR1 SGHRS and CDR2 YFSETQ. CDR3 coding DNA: TGCGCCAGCAGCTTCGGACGGATCTACGAGCAGTACTTC. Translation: CASSFGRIYEQYF.

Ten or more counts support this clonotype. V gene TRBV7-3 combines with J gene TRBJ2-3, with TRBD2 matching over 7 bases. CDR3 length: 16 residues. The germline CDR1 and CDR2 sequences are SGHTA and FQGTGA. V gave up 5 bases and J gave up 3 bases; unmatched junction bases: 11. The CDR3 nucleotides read TGTGCCAGCAGCCCAGTGGGCGTACTAGCGACAGATACGCAGTATTTT. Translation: CASSPVGVLATDTQYF.

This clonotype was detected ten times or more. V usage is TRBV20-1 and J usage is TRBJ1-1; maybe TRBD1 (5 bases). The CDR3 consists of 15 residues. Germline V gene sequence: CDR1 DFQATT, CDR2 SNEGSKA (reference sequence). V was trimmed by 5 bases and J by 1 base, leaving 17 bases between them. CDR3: CSAGPLGTANTEAFF. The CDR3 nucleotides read TGCAGTGCTGGGCCACTAGGGACGGCGAACACTGAAGCTTTCTTT.

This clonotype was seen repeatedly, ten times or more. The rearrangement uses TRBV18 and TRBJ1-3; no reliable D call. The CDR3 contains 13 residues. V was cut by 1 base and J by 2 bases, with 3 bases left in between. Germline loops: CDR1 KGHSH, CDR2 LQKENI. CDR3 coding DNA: TGTGCCAGCTCACCACGGACTGGAAACACCATATATTTT. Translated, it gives CASSPRTGNTIYF.

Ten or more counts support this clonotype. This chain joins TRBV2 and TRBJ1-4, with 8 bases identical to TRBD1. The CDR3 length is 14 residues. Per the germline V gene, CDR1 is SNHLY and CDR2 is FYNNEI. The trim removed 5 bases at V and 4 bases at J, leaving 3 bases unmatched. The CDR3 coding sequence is TGTGCCAGCAGTTTCGACAGGGGTAATGAAAAACTGTTTTTT. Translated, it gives CASSFDRGNEKLFF.

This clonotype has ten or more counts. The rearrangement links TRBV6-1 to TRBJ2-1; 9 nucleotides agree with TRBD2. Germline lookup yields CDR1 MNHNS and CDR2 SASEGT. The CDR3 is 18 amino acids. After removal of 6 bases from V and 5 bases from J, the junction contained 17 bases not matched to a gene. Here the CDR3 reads CASRAGTASGKNDNEQFF. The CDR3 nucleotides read TGTGCCAGCAGAGCCGGGACAGCTAGCGGGAAGAACGACAATGAGCAGTTCTTC.

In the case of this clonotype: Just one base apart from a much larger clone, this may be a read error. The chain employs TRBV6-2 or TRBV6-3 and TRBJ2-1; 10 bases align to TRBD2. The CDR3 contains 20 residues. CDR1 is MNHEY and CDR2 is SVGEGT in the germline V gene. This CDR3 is CASSPDFFSGRTRSYSEQFF. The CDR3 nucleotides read TGTGCCAGCAGCCCCGATTTCTTTAGCGGGAGGACCCGTTCCTACAGTGAGCAGTTCTTC.

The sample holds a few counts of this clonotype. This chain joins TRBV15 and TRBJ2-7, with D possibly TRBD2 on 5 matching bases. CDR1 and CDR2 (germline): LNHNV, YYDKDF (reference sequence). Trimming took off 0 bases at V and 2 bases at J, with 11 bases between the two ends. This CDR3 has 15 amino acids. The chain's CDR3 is CATSRDYEGAYEQYF. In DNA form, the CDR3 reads TGTGCCACCAGCAGAGATTACGAGGGAGCCTACGAGCAGTACTTC.

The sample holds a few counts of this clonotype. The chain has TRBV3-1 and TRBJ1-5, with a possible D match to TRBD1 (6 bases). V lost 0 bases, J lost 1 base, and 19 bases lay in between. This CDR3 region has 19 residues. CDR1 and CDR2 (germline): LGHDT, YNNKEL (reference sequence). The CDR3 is CASSQDPAGGTESNQPQHF. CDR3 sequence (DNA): TGTGCCAGCAGCCAAGATCCTGCGGGGGGCACCGAGAGCAATCAGCCCCAGCATTTT.

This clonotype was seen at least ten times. The CDR3 spells CASSLGADYEQYF. CDR3 sequence (DNA): TGTGCCAGCAGTTTAGGGGCGGACTACGAGCAGTACTTC. The rearrangement joins TRBV28 to TRBJ2-7; possible D gene TRBD1, 5 bases. Germline V gene lookup returns CDR1 MDHEN and CDR2 SYDVKM. The V end was cut by 2 bases, the J end by 3 bases, with 8 bases between. The CDR3 consists of 13 residues. The full variable domain, with the rest looked up from reference TRBV28 and TRBJ2-7, is DVKVTQSSRYLVKRTGEKVFLECVQDMDHENMFWYRQDPGLGLRLIYFSYDVKMKEKGDIPEGYSVSREKKERFSLILESASTNQTSMYLCASSLGADYEQYFGPGTRLTVT.

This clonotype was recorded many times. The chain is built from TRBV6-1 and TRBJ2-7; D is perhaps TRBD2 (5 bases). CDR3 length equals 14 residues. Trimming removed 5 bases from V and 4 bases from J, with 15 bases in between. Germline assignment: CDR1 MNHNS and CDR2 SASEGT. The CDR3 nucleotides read TGTGCCAGCAGTTCCACCCTTAGCGCGTACGAGCAGTACTTC. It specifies CASSSTLSAYEQYF.

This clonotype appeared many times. CDR3 region: CASSPVGSPGVYNEQFF. The CDR3 DNA sequence: TGTGCCAGCAGTCCCGTTGGTTCCCCCGGGGTCTACAATGAGCAGTTCTTC. The chain uses TRBV28 and TRBJ2-1, with D perhaps TRBD2 (5 bases). In germline, CDR1 is MDHEN, CDR2 SYDVKM. This CDR3 has 17 residues. Between the trimmed V and J ends, which lost 5 bases and 3 bases, there was a span of 20 bases.

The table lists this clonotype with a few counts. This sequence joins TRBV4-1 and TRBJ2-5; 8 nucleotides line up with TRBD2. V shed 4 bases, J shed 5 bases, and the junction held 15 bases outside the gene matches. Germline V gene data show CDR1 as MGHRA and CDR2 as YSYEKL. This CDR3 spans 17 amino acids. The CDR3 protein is CASSPLFGRALAETQYF. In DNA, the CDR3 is TGCGCCAGCAGCCCTCTTTTCGGGAGGGCCCTGGCGGAGACCCAGTACTTC.

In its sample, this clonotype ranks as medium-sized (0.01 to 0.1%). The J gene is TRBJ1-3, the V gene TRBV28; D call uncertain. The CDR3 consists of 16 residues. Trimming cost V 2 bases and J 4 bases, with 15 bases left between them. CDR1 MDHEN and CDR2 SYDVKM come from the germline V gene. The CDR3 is CASSLVAPMRGNTIYF. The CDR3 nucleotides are TGTGCCAGCAGTTTAGTGGCCCCAATGAGGGGAAACACCATATATTTT.

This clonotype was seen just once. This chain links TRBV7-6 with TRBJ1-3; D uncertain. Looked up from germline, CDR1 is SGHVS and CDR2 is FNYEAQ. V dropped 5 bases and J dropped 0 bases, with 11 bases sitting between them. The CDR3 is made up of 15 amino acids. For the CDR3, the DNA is TGTGCCAGCAGCCTAGACTTCAGCTCTGGAAACACCATATATTTT. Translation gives CASSLDFSSGNTIYF. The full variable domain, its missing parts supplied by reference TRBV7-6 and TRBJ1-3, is GAGVSQSPRYKVTKRGQDVALRCDPISGHVSLYWYRQALGQGPEFLTYFNYEAQQDKSGLPNDRFSAERPEGSISTLTIQRTEQRDSAMYRCASSLDFSSGNTIYFGEGSWLTVV.